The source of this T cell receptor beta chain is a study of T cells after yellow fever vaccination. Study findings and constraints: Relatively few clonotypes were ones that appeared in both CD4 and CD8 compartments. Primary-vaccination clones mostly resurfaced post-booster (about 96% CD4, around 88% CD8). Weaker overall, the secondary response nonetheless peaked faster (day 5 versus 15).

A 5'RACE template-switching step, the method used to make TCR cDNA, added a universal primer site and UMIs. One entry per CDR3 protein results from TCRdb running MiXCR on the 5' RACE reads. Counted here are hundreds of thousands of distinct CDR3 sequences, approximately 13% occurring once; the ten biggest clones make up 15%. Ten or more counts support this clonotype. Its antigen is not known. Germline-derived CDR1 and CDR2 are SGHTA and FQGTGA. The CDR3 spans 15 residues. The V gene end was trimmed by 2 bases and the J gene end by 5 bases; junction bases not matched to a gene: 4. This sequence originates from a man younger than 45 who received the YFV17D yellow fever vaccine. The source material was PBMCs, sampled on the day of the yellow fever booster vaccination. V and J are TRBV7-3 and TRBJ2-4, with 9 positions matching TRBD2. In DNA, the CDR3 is TGTGCCAGCAGCTTATCCGGCGGGAGGGAAAACATTCAGTACTTC. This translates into CASSLSGGRENIQYF.